The 26 T cell receptor beta chains presented below share a single source sample, sequenced in a study of shared clonotypes between healthy human individuals. This table comes from immunoSEQ multiplex PCR, and its TCRdb copy is limited to in-frame clones, with some not included. The repertoire holds more than 850,000 clones, with around 78% as singletons. The sequencing input was memory CD4+ T cells from PBMCs. Subset specified: CD45RA-negative fraction. The source of these receptors is a man younger than 30 in good health. Some clones in this sample may be carry-over from other donors' samples.

Comments on this clone: Other DNA sequences in this specimen translate into the identical CDR3. The rearrangement links TRBV5-1 to TRBJ2-7; D is undetermined. The CDR3 loop spans 14 amino acids. CDR1 is SGHRS, CDR2 YFSETQ, per germline. V lost 0 bases and J 4 bases, leaving 11 bases between the germline ends. For the CDR3, the DNA is TGCGCCAGCAGCTTGGTCACGCCTCCATACGAGCAGTACTTC. This translates into CASSLVTPPYEQYF. The full variable domain, its missing parts supplied by reference TRBV5-1 and TRBJ2-7, is KAGVTQTPRYLIKTRGQQVTLSCSPISGHRSVSWYQQTPGQGLQFLFEYFSETQRNKGNFPGRFSGRQFSNSRSEMNVSTLELGDSALYLCASSLVTPPYEQYFGPGTRLTVT.

V is TRBV19 and J is TRBJ2-2; D unresolved. The length of the CDR3 is 15 residues. Trimming shortened V by 2 bases and J by 2 bases, and 9 bases separated the two germline ends. Germline values: CDR1 LNHDA, CDR2 SQIVND (reference sequence). CDR3 protein: CASSINSRNTGELFF. DNA for the CDR3: TGTGCCAGTAGTATAAACTCTAGAAACACCGGGGAGCTGTTTTTT.

Here the CDR3 reads CASSFEDQGNEQFF. The DNA for the CDR3 is TGCGCCAGCAGCTTCGAGGACCAGGGTAATGAGCAGTTCTTC. This chain connects TRBV5-1 to TRBJ2-1, with D possibly being TRBD1 (5 bases). CDR1 and CDR2 (germline): SGHRS, YFSETQ. The CDR3 is 14 amino acids. Trimming removed 2 bases at V and 7 bases at J, with 13 bases between. Together with reference TRBV5-1 and TRBJ2-1, the CDR3 gives the full variable domain: KAGVTQTPRYLIKTRGQQVTLSCSPISGHRSVSWYQQTPGQGLQFLFEYFSETQRNKGNFPGRFSGRQFSNSRSEMNVSTLELGDSALYLCASSFEDQGNEQFFGPGTRLTVL.

This clone was detected only once. V usage is TRBV7-8 and J usage is TRBJ2-3, with TRBD2 matching 10 bases. V trimming: 2 bases; J trimming: 2 bases; junction bases outside the gene matches: 4. The germline CDR1 and CDR2 sequences are SGHVS and FQNEAQ. The CDR3 extends over 16 amino acids. CDR3 amino acids: CASSLLAGAPTDTQYF. The CDR3 bases are TGTGCCAGCAGCTTACTAGCGGGAGCTCCCACAGATACGCAGTATTTT.

The CDR3 here is CASSLGQGGNTEAFF. CDR3 DNA sequence: TGTGCCAGCAGCTTAGGCCAGGGGGGGAACACTGAAGCTTTCTTT. The chain uses TRBV7-9 and TRBJ1-1; 7 bases are a match to TRBD1. The germline V gene encodes CDR1 SEHNR and CDR2 FQNEAQ (reference sequence). The CDR3 length is 15 residues. V was clipped by 1 base and J by 1 base; unmatched bases: 3.

The chain joins TRBV5-1 to TRBJ2-1, with 10 bases identical to TRBD2. Germline V gene data show CDR1 as SGHRS and CDR2 as YFSETQ. Trimming cost V 5 bases and J 9 bases; bases outside gene matches: 5. The CDR3 has 13 residues. The CDR3 loop is CASSTLAGVEQFF. In nucleotides, the CDR3 is TGCGCCAGCAGTACTCTAGCGGGAGTTGAGCAGTTCTTC. Using reference TRBV5-1 and TRBJ2-1 for the parts outside the CDR3, the full variable domain is KAGVTQTPRYLIKTRGQQVTLSCSPISGHRSVSWYQQTPGQGLQFLFEYFSETQRNKGNFPGRFSGRQFSNSRSEMNVSTLELGDSALYLCASSTLAGVEQFFGPGTRLTVL.

The chain joins TRBV5-5 to TRBJ2-7; D might be TRBD1 (6 bases). Germline values: CDR1 SGHKS, CDR2 YYEKEE (reference sequence). V dropped 4 bases and J dropped 2 bases, with 16 bases sitting between them. CDR3 length equals 15 residues. The CDR3: CASSPYAGQTYEQYF. CDR3 DNA: TGTGCCAGCAGCCCGTACGCCGGACAGACCTACGAGCAGTACTTC.

The chain uses TRBV5-6 and TRBJ2-1, with TRBD1 matching 8 bases. The CDR3 sequence is 15 residues long. Germline assignment: CDR1 SGHDT and CDR2 YYEEEE. The trim removed 1 base at V and 1 base at J, leaving 1 base unmatched. CDR3 DNA sequence: TGTGCCAGCAGCTTGAGACAGGGGTCCTACAATGAGCAGTTCTTC. As protein: CASSLRQGSYNEQFF.

The chain joins TRBV6-6 to TRBJ1-1, with TRBD1 matching over 8 bases. The V gene end was trimmed by 6 bases and the J gene end by 1 base; junction bases not matched to a gene: 7. The CDR3 totals 15 residues. Germline values: CDR1 MNHNY, CDR2 SVGAGI (reference sequence). The chain's CDR3 is CASRTQGAENTEAFF. The CDR3 DNA reads as TGTGCCAGCAGGACCCAGGGGGCCGAGAACACTGAAGCTTTCTTT.

The gene calls are TRBV19 and TRBJ2-1; D is possibly TRBD1 (6 bases). The germline CDR1 and CDR2 sequences are LNHDA and SQIVND (reference sequence). Trimming shortened V by 2 bases and J by 4 bases, and 9 bases separated the two germline ends. This CDR3 contains 14 residues. CDR3 region: CASSISTGYNEQFF. CDR3 DNA: TGTGCCAGTAGTATATCCACAGGGTACAATGAGCAGTTCTTC.

V usage is TRBV5-1 and J usage is TRBJ2-2, with TRBD2 identical over 14 bases. Per the germline V gene, CDR1 is SGHRS and CDR2 is YFSETQ. Trimming removed 4 bases from V and 4 bases from J; junction bases left unmatched: 6. The CDR3 is 17 residues long. CDR3 DNA sequence: TGCGCCAGCAGCCTGACTAGCGGGAGGGCCGGCACCGGGGAGCTGTTTTTT. Protein: CASSLTSGRAGTGELFF. The full variable domain, in which reference TRBV5-1 and TRBJ2-2 provide the parts outside the CDR3, is KAGVTQTPRYLIKTRGQQVTLSCSPISGHRSVSWYQQTPGQGLQFLFEYFSETQRNKGNFPGRFSGRQFSNSRSEMNVSTLELGDSALYLCASSLTSGRAGTGELFFGEGSRLTVL.

This clone has a single count. The chain joins TRBV6-5 to TRBJ1-1; D ambiguous. This CDR3 contains 12 residues. Per the germline V gene, CDR1 is MNHEY and CDR2 is SVGAGI. With 5 bases removed from V and 5 bases from J, the gap between germline ends came to 9 bases. CDR3 in DNA: TGTGCCAGCAGTCCCACAAAAACTGAAGCTTTCTTT. Translated, it gives CASSPTKTEAFF.

The chain combines TRBV19 with TRBJ2-6; D remains unclear. V was pared by 2 bases and J by 3 bases, with 11 bases between. CDR3 length: 16 amino acids. In germline, CDR1 is LNHDA, CDR2 SQIVND (reference sequence). This CDR3 reads CASSIPRQGGANVLTF. The CDR3 coding sequence is TGTGCCAGTAGTATACCCCGACAAGGTGGGGCCAACGTCCTGACTTTC.

In its sample, this clone was seen once. The J gene is TRBJ2-1, the V gene TRBV5-6, with 7 bases identical to TRBD2. The V gene end was trimmed by 3 bases and the J gene end by 7 bases; junction bases not matched to a gene: 4. The CDR3 covers 13 residues. CDR1 SGHDT and CDR2 YYEEEE come from the germline V gene. CDR3 amino acids: CASSSGTINEQFF. CDR3 coding DNA: TGTGCCAGCAGCTCCGGGACTATAAATGAGCAGTTCTTC.

The chain uses TRBV28 and TRBJ2-5, with a tentative D call TRBD2 (7 bases). This CDR3 region has 17 residues. Looked up from germline, CDR1 is MDHEN and CDR2 is SYDVKM. V lost 1 base, J lost 4 bases, and 19 bases lay in between. The CDR3 bases are TGTGCCAGCAGTTTATACGGTGGGGGGGGCCCCCCAGAGACCCAGTACTTC. This gives the protein CASSLYGGGGPPETQYF.

The DNA for the CDR3 is TGTGCCAGCAGCTTAGGGGGAACCGAGCAGTACTTC. Its protein is CASSLGGTEQYF. The V gene is TRBV11-3, the J gene TRBJ2-7; D call uncertain. CDR3 length: 12 residues. V was trimmed by 1 base and J by 6 bases, leaving 7 bases between them. Germline values: CDR1 SGHNT, CDR2 YENEEA.

This clone appeared once. V usage is TRBV5-6 and J usage is TRBJ2-7; possibly TRBD2 for D (6 bases). This CDR3 has 16 amino acids. Trimming cost V 4 bases and J 0 bases, with 17 bases left between them. Per the germline V gene, CDR1 is SGHDT and CDR2 is YYEEEE. Written as DNA, the CDR3 is TGTGCCAGCAGCCGGGCGGCGGGGCACATCTCCTACGAGCAGTACTTC. Translating gives CASSRAAGHISYEQYF.

V is TRBV4-2 and J is TRBJ2-3; TRBD1 aligns across 9 bases. The CDR3 contains 15 residues. Germline V CDR1 and CDR2: LGHNA, YNFKEQ. Trimming took 5 bases from V and 2 from J; bases not matched to a gene: 5. DNA of the CDR3: TGTGCCAGCAGCTCCGGGACAGGGAACACAGATACGCAGTATTTT. Amino acid sequence: CASSSGTGNTDTQYF.

V usage is TRBV5-4 and J usage is TRBJ2-1; 13 positions match TRBD2. V was clipped by 0 bases and J by 6 bases; unmatched bases: 6. From germline, CDR1 is SGHNT and CDR2 YYREEE (reference sequence). The CDR3 sequence is 17 residues long. The CDR3 here is CASSLELAGGASNEQFF. The CDR3 DNA is TGTGCCAGCAGCTTGGAACTAGCGGGAGGGGCAAGCAATGAGCAGTTCTTC.

The chain joins TRBV5-1 to TRBJ1-5; weak D call: TRBD1 (6 bases). Germline assignment: CDR1 SGHRS and CDR2 YFSETQ. The V end lost 2 bases, the J end lost 4 bases, and 13 bases lay between the germline ends. CDR3 length: 15 residues. CDR3 residues: CASSLQGLGNQPQHF. The CDR3 DNA sequence: TGCGCCAGCAGCTTACAGGGTTTAGGAAATCAGCCCCAGCATTTT.

The gene calls are TRBV7-2 and TRBJ2-5, with TRBD2 matching 10 bases. The trim removed 5 bases at V and 4 bases at J, leaving 10 bases unmatched. The CDR3 has 16 residues. Germline V gene lookup returns CDR1 SGHTA and CDR2 FQGNSA. The CDR3 region has the DNA TGTGCCAGCAGCACCGGACTAGCGGCAGCCGCAGAGACCCAGTACTTC. Amino acids: CASSTGLAAAAETQYF.

This clone has only a few counts. This chain links TRBV19 with TRBJ1-1, with D hard to call. Trimming pared 5 bases from V and 0 bases from J, leaving 7 bases between. Germline loops: CDR1 LNHDA, CDR2 SQIVND (reference sequence). This CDR3 has 13 residues. DNA of the CDR3: TGTGCCAGTAGTGCGCAGGTGAACACTGAAGCTTTCTTT. Residues: CASSAQVNTEAFF.

This chain links TRBV5-6 with TRBJ1-2, with 8 positions matching TRBD1. Trimming cost V 5 bases and J 4 bases; bases outside gene matches: 10. The CDR3 extends over 15 amino acids. Germline V gene sequence: CDR1 SGHDT, CDR2 YYEEEE. The DNA of the CDR3 is TGTGCCAGCAGTAGAACGGGACAGGTCCTCTATGGCTACACCTTC. Protein product: CASSRTGQVLYGYTF.

V gene TRBV7-9 combines with J gene TRBJ2-7, with D unclear. This CDR3 has 13 amino acids. Germline V gene sequence: CDR1 SEHNR, CDR2 FQNEAQ (reference sequence). V lost 1 base and J lost 4, with 8 bases in between. CDR3 nucleotide sequence: TGTGCCAGCAGCTTAGGCCCAGAGTACGAGCAGTACTTC. This gives the protein CASSLGPEYEQYF.

This clone has just a few counts. CDR3 DNA sequence: TGTGCCTGGAGTGTCCCCTCGGTGGGCACAGATACGCAGTATTTT. Protein product: CAWSVPSVGTDTQYF. The chain uses TRBV30 and TRBJ2-3, with D uncertain. Germline CDR1 and CDR2: GTSNPN and SVGIG (reference sequence). The V and J ends lost 0 bases and 1 base respectively, with 11 bases between them. The CDR3 extends over 15 amino acids.

V and J are TRBV28 and TRBJ2-7; D is unresolved. CDR1 and CDR2 from the germline V gene are MDHEN and SYDVKM. There are 13 residues in the CDR3. The V gene lost 6 bases and the J gene lost 3 bases, with 12 bases spanning the gap. The CDR3 reads CASSQNPVYEQYF. CDR3 nucleotides: TGTGCCAGCAGCCAAAACCCGGTCTACGAGCAGTACTTC.